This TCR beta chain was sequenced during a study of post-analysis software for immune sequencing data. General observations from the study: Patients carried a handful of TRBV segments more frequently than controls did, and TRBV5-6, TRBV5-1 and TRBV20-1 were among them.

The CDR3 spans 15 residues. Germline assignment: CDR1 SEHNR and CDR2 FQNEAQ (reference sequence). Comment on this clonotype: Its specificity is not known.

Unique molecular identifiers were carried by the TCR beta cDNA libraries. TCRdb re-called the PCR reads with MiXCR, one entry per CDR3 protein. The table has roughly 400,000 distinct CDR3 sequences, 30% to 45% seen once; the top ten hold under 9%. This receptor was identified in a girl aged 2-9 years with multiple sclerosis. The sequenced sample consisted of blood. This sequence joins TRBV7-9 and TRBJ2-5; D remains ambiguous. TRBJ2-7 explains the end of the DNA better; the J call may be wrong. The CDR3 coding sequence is TGTGCCAGCAGCTTAGGGAGCTTTGGGTCGGACGAGCAGTACTTC. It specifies CASSLGSFGSDEQYF.